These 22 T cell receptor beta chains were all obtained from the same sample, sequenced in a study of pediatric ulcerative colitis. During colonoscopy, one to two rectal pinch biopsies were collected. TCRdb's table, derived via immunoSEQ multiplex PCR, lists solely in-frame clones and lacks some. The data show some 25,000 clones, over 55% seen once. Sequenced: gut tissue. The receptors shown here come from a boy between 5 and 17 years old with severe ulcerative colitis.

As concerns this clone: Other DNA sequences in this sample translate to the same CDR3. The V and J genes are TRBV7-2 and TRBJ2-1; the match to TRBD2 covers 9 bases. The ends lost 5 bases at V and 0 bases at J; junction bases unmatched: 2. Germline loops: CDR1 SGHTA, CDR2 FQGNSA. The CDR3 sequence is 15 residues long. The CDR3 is CASSQLAGSYNEQFF. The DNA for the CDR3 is TGTGCCAGCAGCCAACTAGCGGGCTCCTACAATGAGCAGTTCTTC.

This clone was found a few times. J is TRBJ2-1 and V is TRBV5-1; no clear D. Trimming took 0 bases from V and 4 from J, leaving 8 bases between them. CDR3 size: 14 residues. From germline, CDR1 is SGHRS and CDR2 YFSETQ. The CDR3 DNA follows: TGCGCCAGCAGCTTGGTGTCGGGTTACAATGAGCAGTTCTTC. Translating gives CASSLVSGYNEQFF.

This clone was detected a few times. CDR3 DNA sequence: TGTGCCAGCAGTTACGTGAAGAACACTGAAGCTTTCTTT. As protein: CASSYVKNTEAFF. The gene calls are TRBV6-5 and TRBJ1-1; the D is unclear. Germline values: CDR1 MNHEY, CDR2 SVGAGI. Trimming shortened V by 2 bases and J by 1 base, and 5 bases separated the two germline ends. This CDR3 region has 13 residues.

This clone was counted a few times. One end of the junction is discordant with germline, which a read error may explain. The DNA for the CDR3 is TGTGCCACCGGCAGAGGGGGCCGGGAGACCCAGTACTTC. This gives the protein CATGRGGRETQYF. The chain recombines TRBV15 with TRBJ2-5, with 7 bases fitting TRBD1. CDR3 length: 13 amino acids. In germline, CDR1 is LNHNV, CDR2 YYDKDF (reference sequence).

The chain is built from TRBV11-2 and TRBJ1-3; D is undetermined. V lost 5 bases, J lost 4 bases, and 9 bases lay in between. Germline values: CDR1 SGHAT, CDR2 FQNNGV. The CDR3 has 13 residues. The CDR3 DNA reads TGTGCCAGCAGCCCTAGGGCGGGAAACACCATATATTTT. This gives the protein CASSPRAGNTIYF.

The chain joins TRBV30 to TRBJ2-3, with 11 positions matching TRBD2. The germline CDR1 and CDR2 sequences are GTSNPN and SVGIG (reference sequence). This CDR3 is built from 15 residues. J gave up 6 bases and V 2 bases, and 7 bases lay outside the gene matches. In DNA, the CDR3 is TGTGCCTGGAGTCTACTAGCGGGAGCGTCGGATACGCAGTATTTT. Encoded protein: CAWSLLAGASDTQYF.

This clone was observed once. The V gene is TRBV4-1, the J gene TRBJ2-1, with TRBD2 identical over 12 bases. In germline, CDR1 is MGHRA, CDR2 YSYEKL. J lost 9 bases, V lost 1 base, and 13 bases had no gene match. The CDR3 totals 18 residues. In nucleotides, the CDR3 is TGCGCCAGCAGCCAAGGTTGGAAGACTAGCGGGAGCCGGACTGAGCAGTTCTTC. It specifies CASSQGWKTSGSRTEQFF.

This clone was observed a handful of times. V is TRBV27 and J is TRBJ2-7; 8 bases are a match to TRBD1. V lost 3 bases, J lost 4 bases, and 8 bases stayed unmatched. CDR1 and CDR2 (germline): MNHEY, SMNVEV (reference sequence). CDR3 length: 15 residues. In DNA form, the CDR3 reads TGTGCCAGCAGTTTGGACCCCAGGGGGCGGTACGAGCAGTACTTC. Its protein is CASSLDPRGRYEQYF.

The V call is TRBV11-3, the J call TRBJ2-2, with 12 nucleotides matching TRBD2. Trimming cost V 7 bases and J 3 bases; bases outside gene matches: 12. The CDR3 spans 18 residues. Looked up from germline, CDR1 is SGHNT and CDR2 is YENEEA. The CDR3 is CASIRTTSGSVDTGELFF. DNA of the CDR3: TGTGCCAGCATCCGAACGACTAGCGGGAGCGTTGACACCGGGGAGCTGTTTTTT.

The chain's CDR3 is CASSQDPSGIYEQYF. The CDR3 DNA reads TGTGCCAGCAGCCAAGATCCTAGCGGGATCTACGAGCAGTACTTC. V and J are TRBV14 and TRBJ2-7; 9 nucleotides agree with TRBD2. The CDR3 contains 15 residues. Trimming at V came to 0 bases and at J to 3 bases, leaving 3 bases not matched to a gene. Germline-derived CDR1 and CDR2 are SGHDN and FVKESK. Full variable domain (outside the CDR3, taken from reference TRBV14 and TRBJ2-7): EAGVTQFPSHSVIEKGQTVTLRCDPISGHDNLYWYRRVMGKEIKFLLHFVKESKQDESGMPNNRFLAERTGGTYSTLKVQPAELEDSGVYFCASSQDPSGIYEQYFGPGTRLTVT.

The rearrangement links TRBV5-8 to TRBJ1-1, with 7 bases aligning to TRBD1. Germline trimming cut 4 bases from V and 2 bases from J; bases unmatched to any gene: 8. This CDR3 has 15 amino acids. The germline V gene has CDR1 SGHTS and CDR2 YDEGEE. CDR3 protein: CASSRTGQYNTEAFF. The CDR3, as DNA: TGTGCCAGCAGCCGAACGGGACAGTATAACACTGAAGCTTTCTTT.

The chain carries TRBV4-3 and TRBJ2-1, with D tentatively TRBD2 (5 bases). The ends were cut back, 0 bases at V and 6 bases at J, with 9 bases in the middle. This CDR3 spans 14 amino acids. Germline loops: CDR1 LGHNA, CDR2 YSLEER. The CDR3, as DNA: TGCGCCAGCAGCCAAGACCGAGGGTCCAATGAGCAGTTCTTC. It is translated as CASSQDRGSNEQFF.

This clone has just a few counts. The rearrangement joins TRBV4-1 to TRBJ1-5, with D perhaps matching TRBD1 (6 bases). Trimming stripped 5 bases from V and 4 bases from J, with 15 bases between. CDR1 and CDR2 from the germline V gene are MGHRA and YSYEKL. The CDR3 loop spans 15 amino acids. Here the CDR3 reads CASSKPDSQNQPQHF. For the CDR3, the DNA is TGCGCCAGCAGCAAACCGGACAGCCAGAATCAGCCCCAGCATTTT.

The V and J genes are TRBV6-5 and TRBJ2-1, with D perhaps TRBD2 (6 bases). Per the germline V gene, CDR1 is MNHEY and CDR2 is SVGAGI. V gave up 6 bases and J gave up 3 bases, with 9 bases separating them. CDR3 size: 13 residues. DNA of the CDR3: TGTGCCAGCAGACGGGACTTCTACAATGAGCAGTTCTTC. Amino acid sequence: CASRRDFYNEQFF.

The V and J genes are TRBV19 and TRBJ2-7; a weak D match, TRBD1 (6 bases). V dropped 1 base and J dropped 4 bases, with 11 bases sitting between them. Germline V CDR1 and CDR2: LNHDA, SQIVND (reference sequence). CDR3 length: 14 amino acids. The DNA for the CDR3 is TGTGCCAGTAGTATAGCCACAGGGAGTTACGAGCAGTACTTC. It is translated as CASSIATGSYEQYF.

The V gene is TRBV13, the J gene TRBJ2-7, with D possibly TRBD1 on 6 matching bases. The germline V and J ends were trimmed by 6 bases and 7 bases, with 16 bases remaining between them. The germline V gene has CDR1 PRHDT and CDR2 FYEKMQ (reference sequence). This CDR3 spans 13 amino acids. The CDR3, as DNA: TGTGCCAGCAGACTTACAGGGACGGGTGAGCAGTACTTC. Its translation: CASRLTGTGEQYF.

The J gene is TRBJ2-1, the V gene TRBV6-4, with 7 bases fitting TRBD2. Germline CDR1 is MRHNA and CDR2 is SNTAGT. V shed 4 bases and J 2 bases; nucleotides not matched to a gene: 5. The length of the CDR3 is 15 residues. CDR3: CASSVSGAAYNEQFF. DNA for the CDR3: TGTGCCAGCAGTGTCAGCGGGGCGGCCTACAATGAGCAGTTCTTC.

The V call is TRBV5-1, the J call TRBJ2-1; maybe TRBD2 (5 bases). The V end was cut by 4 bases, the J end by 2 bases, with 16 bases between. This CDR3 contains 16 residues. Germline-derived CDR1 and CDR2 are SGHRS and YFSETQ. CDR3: CASSLSGDPTYNEQFF. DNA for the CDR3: TGCGCCAGCAGCCTGAGCGGCGACCCTACCTACAATGAGCAGTTCTTC.

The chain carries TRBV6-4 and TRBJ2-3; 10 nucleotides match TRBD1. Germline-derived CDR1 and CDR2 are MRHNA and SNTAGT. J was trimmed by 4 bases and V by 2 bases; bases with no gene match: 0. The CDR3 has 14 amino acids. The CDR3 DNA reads TGTGCCAGCAGTGACGGACAGGGGGCAGATACGCAGTATTTT. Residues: CASSDGQGADTQYF.

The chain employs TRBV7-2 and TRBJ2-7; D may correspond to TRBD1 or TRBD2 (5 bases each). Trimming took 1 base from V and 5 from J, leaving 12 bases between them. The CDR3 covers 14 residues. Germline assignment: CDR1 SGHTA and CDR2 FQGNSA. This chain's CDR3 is CASSLEWGSNEQYF. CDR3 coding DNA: TGTGCCAGCAGCTTAGAGTGGGGGAGCAACGAGCAGTACTTC.

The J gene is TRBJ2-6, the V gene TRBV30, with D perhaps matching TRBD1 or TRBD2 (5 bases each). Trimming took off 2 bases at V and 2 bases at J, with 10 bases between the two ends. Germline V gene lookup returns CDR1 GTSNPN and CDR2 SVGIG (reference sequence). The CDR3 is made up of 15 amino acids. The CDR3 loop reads CAWSNGAAGANVLTF. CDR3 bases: TGTGCCTGGAGTAACGGGGCGGCTGGGGCCAACGTCCTGACTTTC.

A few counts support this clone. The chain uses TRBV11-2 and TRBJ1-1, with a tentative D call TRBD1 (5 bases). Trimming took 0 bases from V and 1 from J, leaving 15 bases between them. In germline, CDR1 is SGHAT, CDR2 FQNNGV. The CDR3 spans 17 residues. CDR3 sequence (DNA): TGTGCCAGCAGCTTAGAGTTGCACGGGACGGGGAACACTGAAGCTTTCTTT. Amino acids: CASSLELHGTGNTEAFF.